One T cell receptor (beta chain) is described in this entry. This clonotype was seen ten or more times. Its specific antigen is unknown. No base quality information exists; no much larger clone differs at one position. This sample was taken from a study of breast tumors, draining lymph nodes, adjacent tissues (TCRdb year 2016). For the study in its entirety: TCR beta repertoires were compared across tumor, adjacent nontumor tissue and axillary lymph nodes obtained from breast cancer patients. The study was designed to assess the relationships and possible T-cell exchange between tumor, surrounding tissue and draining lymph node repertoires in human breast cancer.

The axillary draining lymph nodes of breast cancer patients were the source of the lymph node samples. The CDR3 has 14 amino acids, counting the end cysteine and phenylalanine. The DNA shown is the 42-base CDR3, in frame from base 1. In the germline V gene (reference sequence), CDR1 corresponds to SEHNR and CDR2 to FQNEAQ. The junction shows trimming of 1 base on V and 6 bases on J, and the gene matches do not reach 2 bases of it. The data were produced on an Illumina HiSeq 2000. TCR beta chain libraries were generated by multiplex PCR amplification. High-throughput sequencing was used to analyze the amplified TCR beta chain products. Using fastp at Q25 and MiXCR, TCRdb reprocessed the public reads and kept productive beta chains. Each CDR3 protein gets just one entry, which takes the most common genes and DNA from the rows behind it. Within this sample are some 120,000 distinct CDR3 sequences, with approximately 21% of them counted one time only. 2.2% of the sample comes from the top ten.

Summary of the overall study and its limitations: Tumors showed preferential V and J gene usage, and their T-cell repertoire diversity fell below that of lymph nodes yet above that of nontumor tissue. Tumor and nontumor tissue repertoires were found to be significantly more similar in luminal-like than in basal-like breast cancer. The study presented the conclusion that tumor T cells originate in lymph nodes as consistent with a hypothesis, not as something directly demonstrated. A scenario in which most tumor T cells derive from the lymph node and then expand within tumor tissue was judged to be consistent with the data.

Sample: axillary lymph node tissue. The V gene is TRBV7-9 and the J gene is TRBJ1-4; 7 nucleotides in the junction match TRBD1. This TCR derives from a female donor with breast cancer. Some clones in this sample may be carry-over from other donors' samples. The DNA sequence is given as TGTGCCAGCAGCTTAGTTGGGACAGATGAAAAACTGTTTTTT. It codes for CASSLVGTDEKLFF. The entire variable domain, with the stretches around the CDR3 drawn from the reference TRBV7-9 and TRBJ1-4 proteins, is DTGVSQNPRHKITKRGQNVTFRCDPISEHNRLYWYRQTLGQGPEFLTYFQNEAQLEKSRLLSDRFSAERPKGSFSTLEIQRTEQGDSAMYLCASSLVGTDEKLFFGSGTQLSVL.